The TCR beta chain described here comes from a study of blood T cell repertoires in COVID-19. About the study: The United States, Italy and Spain supplied acute and convalescent COVID-19 samples. In each case, the material was cDNA or gDNA derived from T cells, B-cell-depleted T cells, or PBMCs.

How the authors handled the data: How many nucleated cells were present was estimated from reference gene primer amplification. Using immunoSEQ multiplex PCR, the repertoire was profiled, and TCRdb retains in-frame clones only, with some absent. The V and J calls and clone size come from that table; D and trimming were worked out from the DNA. The data contain about 300,000 clones, over 85% of them singletons. Enrolment of Seattle patients took place during active infection, and they were followed longitudinally. V lost 2 bases, J lost 9 bases, and 8 bases lay in between. The CDR3 runs to 13 residues. Germline V gives CDR1 WNHNN, CDR2 SYGVQD (reference sequence).

The source of this sequence is a woman aged 30 to 39 with COVID-19, enrolled during active disease. Sequenced sample: peripheral blood. The rearrangement uses TRBV10-1 and TRBJ1-6, with D uncertain. This CDR3 reads CASSEGTGSPLHF. In nucleotides, the CDR3 is TGCGCCAGCAGTGAGGGTACCGGTTCACCCCTCCACTTT.